What follows describes a single TCR beta chain. The antigen remains undetermined. This sample stems from a study of T-cell memory formation after mild COVID-19. V dropped 3 bases and J dropped 1 base, with 15 bases sitting between them. The germline V gene has CDR1 MGHRA and CDR2 YSYEKL. This CDR3 has 16 residues. From 5'RACE with constant-segment primers came TCR alpha and TCR beta cDNA libraries that carried sample barcodes and UMIs. TCRdb passed the 5' RACE reads through MiXCR, listing each CDR3 protein once. The repertoire holds over 500,000 distinct CDR3 sequences, with around 15% as singletons. The study, taken as a whole, reports: CD4/CD8 balance characterized clones contracting day 15 to 85, and CD4+ skew characterized later expanders. Mostly located in CM and EM were contracting CD4+ clones, with contracting CD8+ clones located in EMRA. The finding that pre-infection memory included some responding clones suggested that cross-reactive memory joined.

The chain couples TRBV4-1 to TRBJ1-1, with D perhaps matching TRBD1 (5 bases). This TCR came from an adult woman who had mild COVID-19 (a few samples of this study predate the infection). Cell type and time point are not known. The sequencing input was PBMCs or a T cell subset sorted from them (not recorded which). The CDR3 region has the DNA TGCGCCAGCAGCCACGCCCTGGGGCAGACGAACACTGAAGCTTTCTTT. This translates into CASSHALGQTNTEAFF.